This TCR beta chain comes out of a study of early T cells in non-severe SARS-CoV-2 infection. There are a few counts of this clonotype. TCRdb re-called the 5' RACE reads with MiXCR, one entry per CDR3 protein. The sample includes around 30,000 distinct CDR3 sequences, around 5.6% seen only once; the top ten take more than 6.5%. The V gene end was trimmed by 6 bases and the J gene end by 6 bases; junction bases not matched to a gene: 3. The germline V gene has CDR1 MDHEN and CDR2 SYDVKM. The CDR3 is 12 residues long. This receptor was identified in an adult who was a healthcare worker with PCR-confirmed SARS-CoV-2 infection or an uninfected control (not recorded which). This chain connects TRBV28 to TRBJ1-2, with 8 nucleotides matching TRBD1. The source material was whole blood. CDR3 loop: CASSTTGDGYTF. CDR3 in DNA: TGTGCCAGCAGCACGACAGGGGATGGCTACACCTTC.